The text below deals with one T cell receptor (beta chain). Antigen unknown. This sample stems from a study of blood T cells in healthy people across ages. A J-beta primer mix and a sample-barcoded 5' primer were used in a second PCR of roughly 6 to 11 cycles. TCRdb redid the calling of the 5' RACE reads with MiXCR, one entry per CDR3 protein. In the table there are about 1.6 million distinct CDR3 sequences, roughly 32% of which are singletons. The CDR3 is 15 amino acids. The V end was cut by 6 bases, the J end by 1 base, with 15 bases between. Germline loops: CDR1 MNHNY, CDR2 SVGAGI (reference sequence). The study, taken as a whole, reports: What prevented conclusive comparison of naive and antigen-experienced cells was that PBMCs were unsorted. CMV infection status of these donors was not known. Total diversity from one million sequenced T cells was likely underestimated.

Total RNA amounts of at least 5.5 micrograms were extracted per sample. This TCR was sampled from a woman aged 30 to 39 in good health. V is TRBV6-6 and J is TRBJ1-1, with D possibly being TRBD1 (5 bases). The sample consisted of blood. The CDR3 loop is CASRTGSGGNTEAFF. The DNA of the CDR3 is TGTGCCAGCAGAACGGGTTCCGGGGGGAACACTGAAGCTTTCTTT.